The clone carrying this T cell receptor beta chain counts as large. No antigen is known for it. The template was genomic DNA from peripheral blood, not RNA. Rearranged V-D-J TRB sequences were amplified with a mixed TRB-A/B primer pool. TCRdb itself ran the multiplex PCR reads through MiXCR, one entry per CDR3 protein. The table lists more than 2,500 distinct CDR3 sequences, almost 25% of them singletons, with approximately 5% in the top ten. The sample comes from a study of T cell repertoires in aging, cancer and after chemotherapy. Whole-study context: Paired samples before and after chemotherapy came from glioblastoma patients receiving temozolomide-based therapy. Study-wide results and caveats: Healthy donors lost TCR diversity with age mainly through richness, cancer patients through richness and evenness. Untreated cancer patients had significantly lower blood TCR diversity than age-matched healthy donors.

The V gene's germline CDR1 is SQVTM and CDR2 ANQGSEA. V was pared by 6 bases and J by 0 bases, with 12 bases of the junction left unmatched. The CDR3 has 16 residues. The V gene is TRBV29-1, the J gene TRBJ2-3; 7 nucleotides match TRBD2. This clonotype was obtained from a human donor with a solid tumor. The sequenced sample was blood. The chain's CDR3 is CSVARVSGASTDTQYF. Here the CDR3 DNA reads TGCAGCGTCGCTCGGGTGAGCGGGGCTAGCACAGATACGCAGTATTTT.